Here is one TCR beta chain with its context. The target antigen is unknown. Germline CDR1 is SGHTS and CDR2 is YDEGEE. The V gene end was trimmed by 8 bases and the J gene end by 4 bases; junction bases not matched to a gene: 7. This CDR3 is built from 14 residues. The data belong to a study of circulating and synovial CD4+ cells in juvenile arthritis. The data were produced by immunoSEQ multiplex PCR, yet TCRdb's version contains in-frame clones alone and is incomplete. The sample lists a few thousand clones, 65% to 90% occurring once. Study results and caveats: Traditional Vbeta family usage analysis missed the pathogenic-like versus bulk difference. These blood cells shared more CDR3 sequences with synovium than bulk blood.

V and J are TRBV5-8 and TRBJ2-1; 9 nucleotides agree with TRBD1. The sample comprised CD4+ T cells from synovial fluid. The clonotype comes from a human donor with juvenile idiopathic arthritis. Here the CDR3 reads CASSDRGLYNEQFF. The CDR3 DNA reads TGTGCCAGTTCGGACAGGGGCCTTTACAATGAGCAGTTCTTC.